This T cell receptor beta chain appears in the sequencing data of a study of T cells after posttransplantation cyclophosphamide listed by TCRdb under 2016. Notes on the research overall: Using TRB sequencing, the study followed how the T cell repertoire rebuilt after myeloablative bone marrow transplantation with posttransplantation cyclophosphamide given as GVHD prophylaxis. Public TRB sequences were searched against a database of over 3,000 sequences associated with responses to pathogens, tumor antigens, self-antigens and alloantigens. Because TRA and TRB clonality correlated tightly in 8 to 10 samples, the subsequent TCR analyses were limited to TRB only. In 3 patients, TRB sequencing was also performed on up to about 3 more blood samples taken 2 to 5.2 years after transplant, and in 4 patients, pretransplant blood was also TRB-sequenced. Blood from all 35 or so PTCy patients who had 1-year posttransplant specimens underwent TRB sequencing. Samples from about 37 PTCy-treated patients and approximately 15 related bone marrow donors of those patients were subjected to antigen receptor sequencing. The research as a whole found: Across more than 35 patients, recipient CMV seropositivity and CMV reactivation were highly associated with TRB clonality; PTCy diversity was similar to CNI/methotrexate controls. The TRB repertoires of T cells infiltrating skin or the GI tract showed only limited overlap with the TRB repertoires found in blood. Donor-recipient similarity was low at 1-2 months but rose over the first year, and later blood repertoires were often dominated by donor CD8+ memory clones.

The germline V gene provides CDR1 SGDLS and CDR2 YYNGEE. V is trimmed back by 0 bases and J by 4 bases, and the junction contains 3 bases that no gene match accounts for. The CDR3 sequence holds 15 residues, the cysteine and phenylalanine included. Just the 45-base CDR3 DNA is kept, in frame starting at base 1. Genomic DNA was used for TRB sequencing, which was performed with the immunoSEQ assay at survey resolution or with the hsTCRB kit. The paper's processing steps were these. Initial read processing used immunoSEQ software, and repertoire analyses used the LymphoSeq R package. Clonality was computed as 1 minus normalized Shannon entropy; Gini coefficient was also calculated for each TRB dataset. To infer phenotypes in unsorted samples, TRB sequences from sorted subsets of the recipient or donor were mapped onto unsorted samples from the same recipient. The source is immuneACCESS, and TCRdb retained only in-frame sequences with V and J called. Part of the clones is not carried over; for the studies checked, unresolved V genes explain less than half of this, and the remainder is unexplained. The V and J calls and clone size come from that table; D and trimming were worked out from the DNA. The sample records over 30,000 clones, none occurring a single time. The top ten constitute roughly 1.3% of the sample.

Related bone marrow donors provided peripheral blood samples on the day of marrow donation. Peripheral blood and bone marrow mononuclear cells were isolated by Ficoll-Hypaque density centrifugation and cryopreserved. This clone was counted ten times or more. There is no known antigen for this receptor. Base-call qualities are not available, and no considerably larger clone is one nucleotide away. The chain was built from TRBV9 and TRBJ2-3, with 9 central nucleotides matching TRBD1. Sequencing was carried out using PBMCs. This TCR was sampled from a girl between 5 and 17 years old in good health, CMV-negative, and a related stem cell transplant donor. The CDR3 corresponds to CASSVAGQGADTQYF. The DNA sequence follows: TGTGCCAGCAGCGTAGCGGGACAGGGAGCAGATACGCAGTATTTT. Extended through the reference TRBV9 and TRBJ2-3 proteins, this CDR3 yields the full variable domain: DSGVTQTPKHLITATGQRVTLRCSPRSGDLSVYWYQQSLDQGLQFLIQYYNGEERAKGNILERFSAQQFPDLHSELNLSSLELGDSALYFCASSVAGQGADTQYFGPGTRLTVL.